This T cell receptor (beta chain) was found in a study of vaccination effects on CD4 cells after COVID-19 (dated by TCRdb to the early 2020s). About the study as a whole: Across the study, the median time from the second dose to post-vaccine sampling was 72 days (range 14 to 241). The full study included 10 to 11 COVID-19 convalescent patients and a few SARS-CoV-2-naive healthy vaccine recipients. In the study, cultures from other donors were sequenced using the Oncomine TCR Beta short-read assay on an Illumina iSeq 100. In both COVID-19 convalescent patients and infection-naive vaccine recipients, the study compared SARS-CoV-2 spike-specific CD4+ TCR repertoires from before mRNA vaccination with those from after it. The paper as a whole reports these results and caveats: Limitations of the study were the small number of convalescent patients and the absence of early post-infection timepoints. Among healthy vaccine recipients, nearly all vaccine-induced clones were SARS-CoV-2 mono-reactive, and just 1 of 255 was cross-reactive with common cold coronaviruses. Marked clonal contraction was observed in both infection-induced and vaccine-induced clones at late post-vaccination timepoints, consistent with waning T cell responses.

To identify antigen-specific CD4+ T cell clonotypes by their expansion, the ViraFEST assay first stimulated PBMC with viral peptide pools and then applied TCR sequencing. After around eleven days of culture, CD4+ T cells were isolated with the EasySep CD4+ T cell isolation kit. Two doses of either the BNT162b2 or the mRNA-1273 mRNA SARS-CoV-2 vaccine were administered to participants. Healthy vaccine recipients had no prior SARS-CoV-2 infection, confirmed by negative nucleocapsid antibodies before and after vaccination. Each well held around 1.9 million PBMC cultured in IMDM containing 5% human AB serum, 8 to 10 IU/ml IL-2 and gentamicin, along with around 11 ug/ml peptides. Half of the culture medium was replaced with fresh IL-2-containing medium on days 3 and 7. Each peptide stimulation condition was cultured in triplicate wells unless otherwise noted. Using Ficoll-Paque Plus gradient centrifugation, PBMC were separated from whole blood and then either used fresh or cryopreserved at -140C. Overlapping peptide pools spanned the spike proteins of SARS-CoV-2 and the common cold coronaviruses HCoV-NL63, HCoV-OC43 and HCoV-229E. The QIAamp micro DNA kit was used to extract genomic DNA from the cultured CD4+ T cells.

This clone was seen a few times. Its antigen target is currently unknown. Base qualities are not recorded, but no much larger clone differs from it by a single base. Library method: the immunoSEQ multiplex PCR assay. DNA from the cultured, isolated CD4+ T cells was subjected to TCR beta CDR3 sequencing. Concerning the study's data processing: The analysis removed non-productive TCR sequences, trimmed reads to the CDR3 region, and retained only CDR3s that were 7 or more amino acids long. The MANAFEST web app was used to pick out antigen-specific clonotypes by comparing their expansion in peptide wells with that in reference cultures. Positive clones required FDR<0.05 expansion versus reference and all other wells, odds ratio above 5, and frequency above 0.1% in two replicate wells. A clonotype was called cross-reactive if it was significantly expanded both in SARS-CoV-2 spike wells and in at least one common cold coronavirus spike condition. Levenshtein distance calculated with the stringdist R package was used to assess CDR3 similarity, and unrooted trees were constructed with ape in R 3.6.1. TCRdb retrieved this table from immuneACCESS and kept in-frame rearrangements only. Not all clones are present; in checked studies, unresolved V genes account for under half, and no reason is known for the remainder. V and J calls and clone size are given by that table; D and trimming were obtained from the DNA. This sample holds more than 35,000 clones; roughly four fifths were observed only once. In total, the top ten clones hold around 2% of the sample.

The CDR3 runs 15 residues from the cysteine to the phenylalanine. Of the read, only the CDR3 DNA is kept; its 45 bases are in frame from base 1. According to the germline V gene, CDR1 reads SGDLS and CDR2 reads YYNGEE. The trim is 0 bases for V and 0 bases for J, with a gap of 4 bases between the germline ends. This TCR derives from a human donor who received a COVID-19 vaccine. Some clones in this sample may be carry-over from other donors' samples. This specimen consisted of CD4+ T cells from PBMCs cultured with HCoV-NL63 spike peptides, obtained after COVID-19 vaccination. The cell subset or site label, as the study defines it: HCoV-NL63 spike overlapping peptide pool stimulation. The rearrangement joined TRBV9 to TRBJ2-6; the D segment cannot be called with confidence. The nucleotide sequence reads as follows: TGTGCCAGCAGCGTAGAGAGCTCTGGGGCCAACGTCCTGACTTTC. It specifies CASSVESSGANVLTF.